These 22 T cell receptor beta chains originate from one sample sequenced in a study of shared clonotypes between healthy human individuals. Using immunoSEQ multiplex PCR, the repertoire was profiled, and TCRdb retains in-frame clones only, with some absent. The sample includes around 2.1 million clones, about 94% seen only once; the top ten take around 0.13%. Material: naive CD4+ T cells sorted from blood. Subset given: CD45RA+ positively selected. The receptors derive from a young man in good health.

This chain links TRBV5-4 with TRBJ2-3; D call uncertain. Looked up from germline, CDR1 is SGHNT and CDR2 is YYREEE (reference sequence). The CDR3 covers 15 residues. Deletions cut 0 bases from V and 0 bases from J, with 8 bases between. CDR3 loop: CASSLVPTSTDTQYF. CDR3 DNA sequence: TGTGCCAGCAGCTTGGTACCAACTAGCACAGATACGCAGTATTTT.

A note on this clone: Distinct nucleotide sequences in the sample also encode this CDR3. The rearrangement links TRBV7-9 to TRBJ2-3; 10 nucleotides align to TRBD1. Germline V lookup: CDR1 SEHNR, CDR2 FQNEAQ (reference sequence). After removal of 5 bases from V and 1 base from J, the junction contained 3 bases not matched to a gene. This CDR3 spans 15 amino acids. The CDR3 spells CASSPGTGGTDTQYF. CDR3 bases: TGTGCCAGCAGCCCGGGGACAGGGGGCACAGATACGCAGTATTTT.

The V call is TRBV6-1, the J call TRBJ1-1; 8 bases align to TRBD1. Trimming at V came to 6 bases and at J to 4 bases, leaving 7 bases not matched to a gene. The CDR3 totals 14 residues. Germline lookup yields CDR1 MNHNS and CDR2 SASEGT. CDR3 nucleotides: TGTGCCAGCAGCTGGGACAGGAGTGGCACTGAAGCTTTCTTT. The encoded protein is CASSWDRSGTEAFF.

The chain uses TRBV11-2 and TRBJ2-7, with TRBD2 matching over 7 bases. The V gene's germline CDR1 is SGHAT and CDR2 FQNNGV. The CDR3 loop spans 15 amino acids. Germline trimming cut 2 bases from V and 2 bases from J; bases unmatched to any gene: 6. The CDR3 loop is CASSLWWEGTYEQYF. For the CDR3, the DNA is TGTGCCAGCAGCTTATGGTGGGAGGGCACCTACGAGCAGTACTTC.

The chain recombines TRBV6-4 with TRBJ2-3, with D possibly being TRBD1 (6 bases). The CDR3 is 14 residues long. V was pared by 5 bases and J by 4 bases, with 13 bases between. Germline-derived CDR1 and CDR2 are MRHNA and SNTAGT. CDR3 amino acids: CASSTGPGADTQYF. In nucleotides, the CDR3 is TGTGCCAGCAGTACAGGGCCAGGGGCAGATACGCAGTATTTT.

The chain recombines TRBV10-1 with TRBJ2-5, with a tentative D call TRBD1 (6 bases). The CDR3 contains 15 residues. CDR1 is WNHNN and CDR2 is SYGVQD in the germline V gene (reference sequence). Deletions cut 0 bases from V and 5 bases from J, with 13 bases between. The CDR3 DNA reads as TGCGCCAGCAGTGAGTCCAGGGGATGGTCGGAGACCCAGTACTTC. Its protein product is CASSESRGWSETQYF.

The chain joins TRBV29-1 to TRBJ2-3, with a weak D call TRBD2 (5 bases). The CDR3 has 13 amino acids. CDR1 is SQVTM and CDR2 is ANQGSEA in the germline V gene. The V end lost 7 bases, the J end lost 2 bases, and 13 bases lay between the germline ends. The CDR3 sequence: CSAAVPPTDTQYF. Here the CDR3 DNA reads TGCAGCGCAGCGGTTCCCCCCACAGATACGCAGTATTTT.

V and J are TRBV7-9 and TRBJ2-2, with 8 nucleotides matching TRBD1. Germline CDR1 is SEHNR and CDR2 is FQNEAQ (reference sequence). CDR3 length: 15 amino acids. Trimming at V came to 5 bases and at J to 4 bases, leaving 6 bases not matched to a gene. The CDR3 DNA reads as TGTGCCAGCAGCCCCGGGGACAGGAGCACCGGGGAGCTGTTTTTT. As protein: CASSPGDRSTGELFF.

The CDR3 bases are TGCGCCAGCAGCTTTGAAGGAATCCAGAACACCGGGGAGCTGTTTTTT. Protein: CASSFEGIQNTGELFF. The chain links TRBV5-1 to TRBJ2-2; D is unresolved. Germline CDR1 reads SGHRS; CDR2 reads YFSETQ. The germline V and J ends were trimmed by 2 bases and 1 base, with 12 bases remaining between them. The CDR3 covers 16 residues.

The gene calls are TRBV28 and TRBJ2-5, with 7 nucleotides matching TRBD2. V trimming: 2 bases; J trimming: 3 bases; junction bases outside the gene matches: 9. Per germline, CDR1 MDHEN and CDR2 SYDVKM. The CDR3 covers 16 residues. CDR3 region: CASSLRSRAGEETQYF. The CDR3 DNA is TGTGCCAGCAGTTTACGCTCTCGCGCGGGGGAAGAGACCCAGTACTTC.

The gene calls are TRBV2 and TRBJ2-2, with D perhaps TRBD1 or TRBD2 (5 bases each). In germline, CDR1 is SNHLY, CDR2 FYNNEI. The CDR3 covers 16 residues. The germline V and J ends were trimmed by 1 base and 0 bases, with 9 bases remaining between them. CDR3 amino acids: CASSEGGGANTGELFF. CDR3 in DNA: TGTGCCAGCAGTGAAGGTGGGGGTGCGAACACCGGGGAGCTGTTTTTT.

The genes are TRBV7-9 and TRBJ1-3; the D is unclear. This CDR3 comprises 16 residues. The ends were cut back, 5 bases at V and 6 bases at J, with 20 bases in the middle. Germline V gives CDR1 SEHNR, CDR2 FQNEAQ (reference sequence). CDR3 loop: CASSQYSATLANTIYF. The CDR3 DNA follows: TGTGCCAGCAGCCAATACAGCGCTACACTGGCAAACACCATATATTTT.

The rearrangement links TRBV2 to TRBJ1-2, with 7 bases aligning to TRBD1. Losses at the gene ends were 6 bases for V and 4 bases for J; bases not matched to a gene: 5. This CDR3 has 13 residues. CDR1 is SNHLY, CDR2 FYNNEI, per germline. This chain's CDR3 is CASRGQETYGYTF. CDR3 nucleotides: TGTGCCAGCAGAGGACAGGAAACCTATGGCTACACCTTC.

The chain is built from TRBV5-6 and TRBJ2-7; 9 bases agree with TRBD1. Per germline, CDR1 SGHDT and CDR2 YYEEEE. J lost 1 base, V lost 3 bases, and 14 bases had no gene match. CDR3 length: 18 amino acids. The CDR3 coding sequence is TGTGCCAGCAGCTCGAGGGCAATAGGGGACAGGGCATCCTACGAGCAGTACTTC. It yields the protein CASSSRAIGDRASYEQYF.

The chain is built from TRBV5-1 and TRBJ2-1, with TRBD2 matching 10 bases. Germline lookup yields CDR1 SGHRS and CDR2 YFSETQ. CDR3 length: 17 residues. V dropped 4 bases and J dropped 3; count of bases not matched to a gene: 10. The CDR3 nucleotides read TGCGCCAGCAGCAGTAGCTGGGCTAGCGGGGGCTACAATGAGCAGTTCTTC. Amino acid sequence: CASSSSWASGGYNEQFF.

This chain links TRBV23-1 with TRBJ2-7; no clear D gene. TRBV23-1 falls under the ORF class, with uncertain function. This CDR3 region has 17 residues. V was cut by 1 base and J by 4 bases, with 20 bases left in between. The chain's CDR3 is CASSQWSHHHGFYEQYF. CDR3 in DNA: TGCGCCAGCAGTCAATGGTCCCACCACCACGGTTTTTACGAGCAGTACTTC.

This sequence joins TRBV4-3 and TRBJ1-4; a possible D gene is TRBD1 (5 bases). The CDR3 spans 15 residues. The V end was cut by 1 base, the J end by 4 bases, with 10 bases between. From germline, CDR1 is LGHNA and CDR2 YSLEER. In DNA form, the CDR3 reads TGCGCCAGCAGCCAAGGACAGTACTATAATGAAAAACTGTTTTTT. This gives the protein CASSQGQYYNEKLFF.

The rearrangement joins TRBV11-2 to TRBJ2-1; D may be TRBD1 or TRBD2 (7 bases each). Germline lookup yields CDR1 SGHAT and CDR2 FQNNGV. The V end was cut by 5 bases, the J end by 4 bases, with 21 bases between. The CDR3 loop spans 17 amino acids. CDR3 in DNA: TGTGCCAGCAGCCCCTCCCGAGCGGGACAGTTGTACAATGAGCAGTTCTTC. Translating gives CASSPSRAGQLYNEQFF.

The chain carries TRBV18 and TRBJ1-6; a weak D match, TRBD1 (6 bases). This CDR3 has 15 amino acids. Germline CDR1 KGHSH, CDR2 LQKENI. The V end was cut by 3 bases, the J end by 10 bases, with 16 bases between. CDR3 region: CASSPSQGGGSPLHF. The CDR3, as DNA: TGTGCCAGCTCACCGAGTCAGGGAGGGGGATCACCCCTCCACTTT.

This clone was recorded only once. The rearrangement joins TRBV19 to TRBJ2-7; D is ambiguous. This CDR3 has 16 residues. Per germline, CDR1 LNHDA and CDR2 SQIVND (reference sequence). V dropped 5 bases and J dropped 0 bases, with 17 bases sitting between them. The CDR3 DNA sequence: TGTGCCAGTAGTCCCGCTTTAAGGGTATGCTCCTACGAGCAGTACTTC. Amino acid sequence: CASSPALRVCSYEQYF.

The chain combines TRBV9 with TRBJ2-2, with 8 bases identical to TRBD2. Trimming cost V 4 bases and J 5 bases; bases outside gene matches: 16. Looked up from germline, CDR1 is SGDLS and CDR2 is YYNGEE. The CDR3 is made up of 18 amino acids. The DNA of the CDR3 is TGTGCCAGCAGCCCCCTCAGCGGGAGTAAGGGTCGAACCGGGGAGCTGTTTTTT. Translated, it gives CASSPLSGSKGRTGELFF.

This chain links TRBV7-3 with TRBJ2-1, with 10 bases that match TRBD2. The germline V gene encodes CDR1 SGHTA and CDR2 FQGTGA. V lost 5 bases, J lost 8 bases, and 6 bases stayed unmatched. The CDR3 has 14 residues. DNA of the CDR3: TGTGCCAGCAGCGCCGGGACTAGCGCGGATGAGCAGTTCTTC. Protein product: CASSAGTSADEQFF.